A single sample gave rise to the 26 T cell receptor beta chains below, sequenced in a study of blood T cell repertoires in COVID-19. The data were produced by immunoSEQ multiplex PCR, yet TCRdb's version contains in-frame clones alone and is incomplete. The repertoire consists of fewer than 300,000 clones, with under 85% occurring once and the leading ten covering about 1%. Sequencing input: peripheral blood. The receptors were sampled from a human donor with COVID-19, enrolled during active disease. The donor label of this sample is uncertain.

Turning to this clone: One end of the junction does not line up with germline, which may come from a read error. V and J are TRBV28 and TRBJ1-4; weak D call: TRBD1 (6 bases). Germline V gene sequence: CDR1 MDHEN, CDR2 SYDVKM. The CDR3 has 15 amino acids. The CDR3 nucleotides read TGTGCCTGCAGTCCGTCTCAGGGGTTCTTTGAAAAACTGTTTTTT. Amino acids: CACSPSQGFFEKLFF.

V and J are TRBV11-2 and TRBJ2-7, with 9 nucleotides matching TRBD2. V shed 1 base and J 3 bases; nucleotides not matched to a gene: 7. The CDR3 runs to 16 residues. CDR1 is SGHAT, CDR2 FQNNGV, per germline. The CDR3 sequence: CASSLVASGILYEQYF. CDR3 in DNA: TGTGCCAGCAGCTTAGTGGCTAGCGGGATCCTCTACGAGCAGTACTTC.

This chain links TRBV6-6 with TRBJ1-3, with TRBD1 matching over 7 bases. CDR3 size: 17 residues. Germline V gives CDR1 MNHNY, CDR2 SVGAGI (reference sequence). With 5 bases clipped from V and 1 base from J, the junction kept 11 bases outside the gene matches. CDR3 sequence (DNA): TGTGCCAGCAGTCCCACCGGACAGGTGACTTCTGGAAACACCATATATTTT. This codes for CASSPTGQVTSGNTIYF.

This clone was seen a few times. DNA of the CDR3: TGTGCCAGCAGCCGGAGGGACAGTAGTAATTCACCCCTCCACTTT. It yields the protein CASSRRDSSNSPLHF. This rearrangement joins TRBV11-2 to TRBJ1-6; 7 bases match TRBD1. V lost 5 bases, J lost 6 bases, and 7 bases stayed unmatched. The CDR3 totals 15 residues. CDR1 and CDR2 from the germline V gene are SGHAT and FQNNGV.

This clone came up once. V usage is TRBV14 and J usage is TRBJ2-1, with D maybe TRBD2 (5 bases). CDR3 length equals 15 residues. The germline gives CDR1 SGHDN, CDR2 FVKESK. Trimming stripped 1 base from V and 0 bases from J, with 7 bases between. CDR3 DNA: TGTGCCAGCAGCCAAGTCGGGATCTCCTACAATGAGCAGTTCTTC. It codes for CASSQVGISYNEQFF.

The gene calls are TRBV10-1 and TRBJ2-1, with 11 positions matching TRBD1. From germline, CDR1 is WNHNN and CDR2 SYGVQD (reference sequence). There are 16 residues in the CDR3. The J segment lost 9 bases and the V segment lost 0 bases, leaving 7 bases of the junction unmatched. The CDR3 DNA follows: TGCGCCAGCAGTGAGTCCCTCGGACAGGGGGCAGGTGAGCAGTTCTTC. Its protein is CASSESLGQGAGEQFF.

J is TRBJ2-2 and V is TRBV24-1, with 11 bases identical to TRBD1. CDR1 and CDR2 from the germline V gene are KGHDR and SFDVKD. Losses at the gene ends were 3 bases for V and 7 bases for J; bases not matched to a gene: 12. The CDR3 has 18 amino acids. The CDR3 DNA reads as TGTGCCACCAGTGATCAGGGAGGACAGGGGGCCGGAAGCGGGGAGCTGTTTTTT. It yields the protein CATSDQGGQGAGSGELFF.

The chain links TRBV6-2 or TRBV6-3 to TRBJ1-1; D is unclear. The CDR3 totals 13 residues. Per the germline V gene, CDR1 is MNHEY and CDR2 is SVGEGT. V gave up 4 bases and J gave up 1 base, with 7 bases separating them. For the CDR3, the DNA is TGTGCCAGCAGTTTAGCTCCGAACACTGAAGCTTTCTTT. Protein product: CASSLAPNTEAFF.

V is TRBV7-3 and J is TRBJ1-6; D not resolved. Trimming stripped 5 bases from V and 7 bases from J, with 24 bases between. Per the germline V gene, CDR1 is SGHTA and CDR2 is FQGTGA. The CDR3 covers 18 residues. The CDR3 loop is CASSPGSVKPRRNSPLHF. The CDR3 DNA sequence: TGTGCCAGCAGCCCGGGGTCAGTAAAACCCCGTCGGAATTCACCCCTCCACTTT.

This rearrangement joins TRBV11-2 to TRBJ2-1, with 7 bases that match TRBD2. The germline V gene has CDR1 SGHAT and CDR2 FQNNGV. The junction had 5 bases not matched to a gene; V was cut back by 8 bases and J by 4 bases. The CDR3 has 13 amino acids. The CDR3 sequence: CASGASGYNEQFF. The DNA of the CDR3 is TGTGCCAGCGGAGCTAGCGGTTACAATGAGCAGTTCTTC. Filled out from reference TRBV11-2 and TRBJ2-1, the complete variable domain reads EAGVAQSPRYKIIEKRQSVAFWCNPISGHATLYWYQQILGQGPKLLIQFQNNGVVDDSQLPKDRFSAERLKGVDSTLKIQPAKLEDSAVYLCASGASGYNEQFFGPGTRLTVL.

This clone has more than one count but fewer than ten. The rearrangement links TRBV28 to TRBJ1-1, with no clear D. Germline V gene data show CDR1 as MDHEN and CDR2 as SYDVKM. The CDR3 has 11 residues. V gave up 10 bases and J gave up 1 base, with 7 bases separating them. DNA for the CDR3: TGTGCCACCCGGGGGAACACTGAAGCTTTCTTT. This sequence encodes CATRGNTEAFF.

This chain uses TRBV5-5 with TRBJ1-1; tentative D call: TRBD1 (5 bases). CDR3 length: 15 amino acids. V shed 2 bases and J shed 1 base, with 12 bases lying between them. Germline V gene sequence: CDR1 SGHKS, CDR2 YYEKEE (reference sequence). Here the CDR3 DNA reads TGTGCCAGCAGCTTCATTCCGGGGGAGAACACTGAAGCTTTCTTT. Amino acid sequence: CASSFIPGENTEAFF.

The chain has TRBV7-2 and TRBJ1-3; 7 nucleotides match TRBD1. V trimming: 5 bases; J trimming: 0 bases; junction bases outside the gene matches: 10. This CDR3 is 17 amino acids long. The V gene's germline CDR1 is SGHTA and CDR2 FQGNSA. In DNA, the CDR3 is TGTGCCAGCAGCCATCATTCGGGACAGCTCTCTGGAAACACCATATATTTT. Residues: CASSHHSGQLSGNTIYF.

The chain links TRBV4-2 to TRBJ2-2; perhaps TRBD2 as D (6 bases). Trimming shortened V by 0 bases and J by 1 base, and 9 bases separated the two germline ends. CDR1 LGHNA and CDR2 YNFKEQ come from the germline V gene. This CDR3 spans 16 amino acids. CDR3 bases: TGTGCCAGCAGCCAAGATCCCGGGGGGAACACCGGGGAGCTGTTTTTT. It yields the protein CASSQDPGGNTGELFF.

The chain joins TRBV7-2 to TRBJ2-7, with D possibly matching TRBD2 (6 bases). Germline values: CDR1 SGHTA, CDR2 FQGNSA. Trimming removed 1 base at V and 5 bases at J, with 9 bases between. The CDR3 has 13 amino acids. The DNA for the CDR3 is TGTGCCAGCAGCTTAGAGCGGGCGGACGAGCAGTACTTC. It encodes CASSLERADEQYF.

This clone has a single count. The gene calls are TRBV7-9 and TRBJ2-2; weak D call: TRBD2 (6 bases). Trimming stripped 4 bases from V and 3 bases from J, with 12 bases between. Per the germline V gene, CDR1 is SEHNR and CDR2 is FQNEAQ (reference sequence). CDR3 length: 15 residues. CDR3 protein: CASSSAGYDTGELFF. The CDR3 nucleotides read TGTGCCAGCAGCTCGGCGGGGTATGACACCGGGGAGCTGTTTTTT. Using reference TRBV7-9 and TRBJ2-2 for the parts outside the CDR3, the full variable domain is DTGVSQNPRHKITKRGQNVTFRCDPISEHNRLYWYRQTLGQGPEFLTYFQNEAQLEKSRLLSDRFSAERPKGSFSTLEIQRTEQGDSAMYLCASSSAGYDTGELFFGEGSRLTVL.

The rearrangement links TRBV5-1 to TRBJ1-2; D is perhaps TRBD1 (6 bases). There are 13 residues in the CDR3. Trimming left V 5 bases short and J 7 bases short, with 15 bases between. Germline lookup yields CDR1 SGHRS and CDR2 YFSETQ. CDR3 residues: CASSFPGERGYTF. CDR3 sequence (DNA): TGCGCCAGCAGTTTCCCAGGGGAACGTGGCTACACCTTC.

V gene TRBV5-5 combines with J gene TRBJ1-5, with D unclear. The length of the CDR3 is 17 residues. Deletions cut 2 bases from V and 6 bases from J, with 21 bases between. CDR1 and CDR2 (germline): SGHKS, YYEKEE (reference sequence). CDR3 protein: CASSFSGREAGGQPQHF. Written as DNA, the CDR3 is TGTGCCAGCAGCTTCAGTGGACGCGAAGCGGGAGGTCAGCCCCAGCATTTT.

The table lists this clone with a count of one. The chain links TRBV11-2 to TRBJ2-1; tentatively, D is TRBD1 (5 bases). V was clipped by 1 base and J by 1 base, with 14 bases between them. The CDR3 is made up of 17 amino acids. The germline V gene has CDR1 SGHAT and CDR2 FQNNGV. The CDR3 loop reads CASSLAWAGPSYNEQFF. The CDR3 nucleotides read TGTGCCAGCAGCTTAGCGTGGGCAGGGCCTTCCTACAATGAGCAGTTCTTC. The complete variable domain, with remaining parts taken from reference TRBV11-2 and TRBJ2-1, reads EAGVAQSPRYKIIEKRQSVAFWCNPISGHATLYWYQQILGQGPKLLIQFQNNGVVDDSQLPKDRFSAERLKGVDSTLKIQPAKLEDSAVYLCASSLAWAGPSYNEQFFGPGTRLTVL.

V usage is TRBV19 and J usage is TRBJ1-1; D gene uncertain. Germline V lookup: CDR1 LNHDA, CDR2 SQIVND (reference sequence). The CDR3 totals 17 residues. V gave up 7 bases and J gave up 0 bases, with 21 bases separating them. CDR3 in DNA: TGTGCCAGTACCAAACGGGGAGGCGGCATCATGAACACTGAAGCTTTCTTT. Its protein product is CASTKRGGGIMNTEAFF.

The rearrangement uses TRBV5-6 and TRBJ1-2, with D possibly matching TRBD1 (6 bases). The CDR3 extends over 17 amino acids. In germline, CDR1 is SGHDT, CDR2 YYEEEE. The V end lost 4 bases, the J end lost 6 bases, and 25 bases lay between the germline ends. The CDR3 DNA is TGTGCCAGCAGCCATATAAAACTCACCGGGACAACGGATGGCTACACCTTC. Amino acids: CASSHIKLTGTTDGYTF.

The chain's CDR3 is CASSHRGVYYEQYF. CDR3 sequence (DNA): TGTGCCAGCAGCCACAGGGGGGTTTACTACGAGCAGTACTTC. This chain links TRBV3-1 (or the pseudogene TRBV3-2) with TRBJ2-7, with D possibly matching TRBD1 (7 bases). Germline V lookup: CDR1 LGHDT, CDR2 YNNKEL (reference sequence). V lost 3 bases to trimming and J lost 3 bases, with 12 bases between them. The CDR3 length is 14 residues.

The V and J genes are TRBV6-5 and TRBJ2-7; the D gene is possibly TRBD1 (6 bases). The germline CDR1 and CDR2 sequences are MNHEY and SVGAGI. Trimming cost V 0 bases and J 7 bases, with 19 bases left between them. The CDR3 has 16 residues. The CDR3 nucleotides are TGTGCCAGCAGTTACTCGTCCCAGGGGAATACGGGAGAGCAGTACTTC. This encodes CASSYSSQGNTGEQYF.

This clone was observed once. The DNA of the CDR3 is TGTGCCAGCAGCCGAGGTGCTGGGGGCAGAGGTAATGAAAAACTGTTTTTT. It specifies CASSRGAGGRGNEKLFF. V and J are TRBV28 and TRBJ1-4, with D perhaps matching TRBD1 (6 bases). The V gene's germline CDR1 is MDHEN and CDR2 SYDVKM. CDR3 length equals 17 residues. V gave up 6 bases and J gave up 4 bases, with 21 bases separating them.

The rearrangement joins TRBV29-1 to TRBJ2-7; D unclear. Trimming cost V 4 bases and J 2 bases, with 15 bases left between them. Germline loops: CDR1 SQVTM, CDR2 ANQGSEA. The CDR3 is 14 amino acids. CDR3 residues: CSVALVGLTYEQYF. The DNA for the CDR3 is TGCAGCGTTGCCCTGGTGGGCCTAACCTACGAGCAGTACTTC.

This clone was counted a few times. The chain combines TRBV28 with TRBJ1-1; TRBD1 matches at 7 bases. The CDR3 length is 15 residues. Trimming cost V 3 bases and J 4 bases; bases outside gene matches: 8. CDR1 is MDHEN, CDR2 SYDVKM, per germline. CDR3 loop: CASSFRQGRITEAFF. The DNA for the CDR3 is TGTGCCAGCAGTTTCCGACAGGGAAGGATCACTGAAGCTTTCTTT.